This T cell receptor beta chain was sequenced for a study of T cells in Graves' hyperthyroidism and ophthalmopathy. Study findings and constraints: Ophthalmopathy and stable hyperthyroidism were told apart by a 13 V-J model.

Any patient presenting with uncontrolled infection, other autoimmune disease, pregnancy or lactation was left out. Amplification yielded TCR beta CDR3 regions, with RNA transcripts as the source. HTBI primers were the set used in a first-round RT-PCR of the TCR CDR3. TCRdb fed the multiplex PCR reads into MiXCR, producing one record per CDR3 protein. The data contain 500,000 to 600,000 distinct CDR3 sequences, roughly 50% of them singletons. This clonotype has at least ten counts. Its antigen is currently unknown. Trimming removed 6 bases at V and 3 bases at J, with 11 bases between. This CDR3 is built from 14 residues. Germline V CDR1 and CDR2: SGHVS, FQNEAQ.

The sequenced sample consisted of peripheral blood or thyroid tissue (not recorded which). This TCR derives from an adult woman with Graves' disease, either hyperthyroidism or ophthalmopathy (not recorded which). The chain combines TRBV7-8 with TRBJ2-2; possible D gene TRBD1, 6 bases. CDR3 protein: CASSLDSYTGELFF. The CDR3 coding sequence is TGTGCCAGCAGTTTGGACAGTTACACCGGGGAGCTGTTTTTT. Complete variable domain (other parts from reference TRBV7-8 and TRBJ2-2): GAGVSQSPRYKVAKRGQDVALRCDPISGHVSLFWYQQALGQGPEFLTYFQNEAQLDKSGLPSDRFFAERPEGSVSTLKIQRTQQEDSAVYLCASSLDSYTGELFFGEGSRLTVL.